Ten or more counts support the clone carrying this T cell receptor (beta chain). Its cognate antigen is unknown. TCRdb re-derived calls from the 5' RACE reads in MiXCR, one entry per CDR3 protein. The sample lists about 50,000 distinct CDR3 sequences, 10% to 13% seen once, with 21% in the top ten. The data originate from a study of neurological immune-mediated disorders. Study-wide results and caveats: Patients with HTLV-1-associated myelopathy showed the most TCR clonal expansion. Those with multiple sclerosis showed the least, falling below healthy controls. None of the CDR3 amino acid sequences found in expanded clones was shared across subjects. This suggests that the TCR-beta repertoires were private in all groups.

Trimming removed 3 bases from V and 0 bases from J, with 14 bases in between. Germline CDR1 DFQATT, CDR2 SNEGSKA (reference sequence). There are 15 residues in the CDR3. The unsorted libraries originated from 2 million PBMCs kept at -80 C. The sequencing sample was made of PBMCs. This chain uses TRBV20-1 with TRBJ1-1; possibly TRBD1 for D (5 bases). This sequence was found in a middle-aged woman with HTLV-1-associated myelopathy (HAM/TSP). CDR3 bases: TGCAGTGCTAGCGATACACAGGATATGAACACTGAAGCTTTCTTT. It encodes CSASDTQDMNTEAFF.